The 18 T cell receptor beta chains listed next were all sequenced from one sample in a study of T cells in Graves' hyperthyroidism and ophthalmopathy. The TCR beta CDR3 regions underwent amplification using RNA transcripts as the source. Initially, a first-round RT-PCR of the TCR CDR3 employed the HTBI primer set. One entry per CDR3 protein results from TCRdb running MiXCR on the multiplex PCR reads. In the table there are more than 600,000 distinct CDR3 sequences, about 17% of which are singletons. The sample consisted of blood. The source of these receptors is a man aged 18 to 29 with Graves' hyperthyroidism.

This clonotype has only one observation. This chain joins TRBV5-1 and TRBJ2-7, with D possibly called TRBD1 or TRBD2 (5 bases each). The CDR3 has 15 amino acids. Germline-derived CDR1 and CDR2 are SGHRS and YFSETQ. The V and J ends lost 3 bases and 6 bases respectively, with 19 bases between them. This CDR3 is CASSSRGVDTSEQYF. In nucleotides, the CDR3 is TGCGCCAGCAGCTCTAGAGGGGTGGATACGAGCGAGCAGTACTTC.

This clonotype appeared a few times. A much larger clone sits a single nucleotide away, making a read error possible. The rearrangement uses TRBV2 and TRBJ2-7, with D unclear. From germline, CDR1 is SNHLY and CDR2 FYNNEI. The CDR3 is made up of 12 amino acids. CDR3 DNA sequence: TGTGCCAGCAGTTACACGTCCTACGGGCAGTACTTC. Amino acids: CASSYTSYGQYF. The variable domain in full, completed from reference TRBV2 and TRBJ2-7, reads EPEVTQTPSHQVTQMGQEVILRCVPISNHLYFYWYRQILGQKVEFLVSFYNNEISEKSEIFDDQFSVERPDGSNFTLKIRSTKLEDSAMYFCASSYTSYGQYFGPGTRLTVT.

This clonotype was seen a handful of times. The rearrangement uses TRBV28 and TRBJ1-5; D uncertain. Germline CDR1 reads MDHEN; CDR2 reads SYDVKM. V was pared by 8 bases and J by 2 bases, with 19 bases between. The CDR3 totals 16 residues. The CDR3 here is CASGPFWGSGNQPQHF. The CDR3 DNA reads as TGTGCCAGCGGCCCATTTTGGGGATCAGGCAATCAGCCCCAGCATTTT.

The chain combines TRBV3-1 with TRBJ2-7; D may be TRBD1 (5 bases). The CDR3 extends over 14 amino acids. Looked up from germline, CDR1 is LGHDT and CDR2 is YNNKEL (reference sequence). V was cut by 3 bases and J by 4 bases, with 13 bases left in between. CDR3 loop: CASSHYGAPYEQYF. The CDR3 DNA follows: TGTGCCAGCAGCCACTATGGGGCGCCGTACGAGCAGTACTTC.

This chain uses TRBV14 with TRBJ1-1; D gene ambiguous. In germline, CDR1 is SGHDN, CDR2 FVKESK. Trimming removed 0 bases from V and 11 bases from J, with 10 bases in between. The CDR3 extends over 12 amino acids. The CDR3 loop is CASSQDWLLAFF. The CDR3 coding sequence is TGTGCCAGCAGCCAAGATTGGCTTTTGGCTTTCTTT.

In this sample, this clonotype turned up many times. The chain couples TRBV20-1 to TRBJ2-7, with 10 nucleotides matching TRBD2. Unmatched junction bases numbered 11, after V lost 3 bases and J lost 9 bases. CDR3 length: 14 residues. The germline V gene encodes CDR1 DFQATT and CDR2 SNEGSKA (reference sequence). The CDR3 loop is CSASWLAGVVGQYF. The CDR3 DNA is TGCAGTGCTAGCTGGCTAGCGGGAGTTGTCGGGCAGTACTTC.

This clonotype has at least ten counts. The CDR3 reads CSGKRDRTHQETQYF. The CDR3 DNA reads TGCAGTGGGAAACGGGACAGGACGCACCAAGAGACCCAGTACTTC. This chain connects TRBV20-1 to TRBJ2-5, with 8 positions matching TRBD1. The CDR3 is made up of 15 amino acids. Per germline, CDR1 DFQATT and CDR2 SNEGSKA (reference sequence). J lost 0 bases, V lost 7 bases, and 10 bases had no gene match.

Only a few counts were recorded for this clonotype. The chain carries TRBV12-3 or TRBV12-4 and TRBJ1-6, with no clear D. This CDR3 has 16 residues. V lost 4 bases and J lost 4, with 14 bases in between. The CDR3, as DNA: TGTGCCAGCAGTTACCTCGCGGGTCGGTATAATTCACCCCTCCACTTT. Amino acids: CASSYLAGRYNSPLHF.

This clonotype has just a few counts. CDR3 protein: CASSLGPGGANVLTF. CDR3 sequence (DNA): TGTGCCAGCAGCTTAGGACCCGGAGGGGCCAACGTCCTGACTTTC. This chain links TRBV7-9 with TRBJ2-6, with unresolved D. The CDR3 contains 15 residues. Trimming left V 1 base short and J 4 bases short, with 8 bases between. The V gene's germline CDR1 is SEHNR and CDR2 FQNEAQ (reference sequence).

DNA of the CDR3: TGTGCCAGCCCTACCCTTAGCGGCAGTATCTGCACAGATACGCAGTATTTT. Its translation is CASPTLSGSICTDTQYF. V usage is TRBV27 and J usage is TRBJ2-3; perhaps TRBD2 as D (6 bases). The CDR3 length is 17 residues. Germline V gives CDR1 MNHEY, CDR2 SMNVEV (reference sequence). Between the trimmed V and J ends, which lost 8 bases and 1 base, there was a span of 22 bases.

Points on this clonotype: This may come from a read error, since a much larger clone is one base off. The chain has TRBV7-2 and TRBJ2-1, with 8 bases lining up with TRBD1. V dropped 8 bases and J dropped 4; count of bases not matched to a gene: 10. The CDR3 contains 15 residues. CDR1 is SGHTA and CDR2 is FQGNSA in the germline V gene. The CDR3 DNA reads as TGTGCCAGCTGCCCAGACAGGGGACAATACAATGAGCAGTTCTTC. Translated, it gives CASCPDRGQYNEQFF.

V is TRBV2 and J is TRBJ2-5, with D uncertain. The CDR3 loop spans 12 amino acids. With 0 bases removed from V and 13 bases from J, the gap between germline ends came to 12 bases. Germline CDR1 reads SNHLY; CDR2 reads FYNNEI. The CDR3 spells CASSEALALGYF. CDR3 coding DNA: TGTGCCAGCAGTGAAGCGCTCGCCTTAGGGTACTTC.

The chain carries TRBV3-1 and TRBJ2-3; TRBD1 matches at 12 bases. The germline V gene has CDR1 LGHDT and CDR2 YNNKEL (reference sequence). The CDR3 has 16 amino acids. Trimming removed 4 bases from V and 5 bases from J; junction bases left unmatched: 7. The CDR3 reads CASSRGTGGNGDTQYF. The CDR3 DNA reads as TGTGCCAGCAGCCGGGGGACAGGGGGCAATGGAGATACGCAGTATTTT.

The chain uses TRBV24-1 and TRBJ2-5; no definite D call. From germline, CDR1 is KGHDR and CDR2 SFDVKD. The V end lost 3 bases, the J end lost 2 bases, and 9 bases lay between the germline ends. The CDR3 covers 14 residues. Here the CDR3 reads CATSDVGFQETQYF. CDR3 in DNA: TGTGCCACCAGTGATGTAGGGTTTCAAGAGACCCAGTACTTC.

This clonotype was seen a few times. This chain connects TRBV7-3 to TRBJ2-5; D is unresolved. CDR1 is SGHTA and CDR2 is FQGTGA in the germline V gene. The CDR3 runs to 14 residues. V was clipped by 6 bases and J by 2 bases, with 13 bases between them. The CDR3 sequence: CASRSDPRQETQYF. CDR3 nucleotide sequence: TGTGCCAGCAGATCCGACCCACGGCAAGAGACCCAGTACTTC.

There are a few counts of this clonotype. This chain connects TRBV24-1 to TRBJ2-5; D may match TRBD1 or TRBD2 (6 bases each). Germline V gene lookup returns CDR1 KGHDR and CDR2 SFDVKD. This CDR3 is 18 amino acids long. V lost 2 bases and J lost 5, with 23 bases in between. CDR3 sequence: CATSDSTITGRGRETQYF. For the CDR3, the DNA is TGTGCCACCAGTGATTCTACTATAACAGGGAGAGGGAGGGAGACCCAGTACTTC.

This clonotype was observed a few times. The rearrangement links TRBV27 to TRBJ2-3; 12 positions agree with TRBD2. This CDR3 spans 16 amino acids. From germline, CDR1 is MNHEY and CDR2 SMNVEV (reference sequence). V was pared by 5 bases and J by 1 base, with 4 bases of the junction left unmatched. The CDR3 region has the DNA TGTGCCAGCAGTCCCCTAGCGGGAGGGGGCACAGATACGCAGTATTTT. Translation: CASSPLAGGGTDTQYF.

CDR3 DNA sequence: TGCAGTGCTAGAGATCGAGTGGGGGGCCCCCAAGAGACCCAGTACTTC. As protein: CSARDRVGGPQETQYF. The rearrangement links TRBV20-1 to TRBJ2-5, with D possibly called TRBD1 or TRBD2 (6 bases each). Germline V lookup: CDR1 DFQATT, CDR2 SNEGSKA (reference sequence). This CDR3 is built from 16 residues. V was trimmed by 0 bases and J by 1 base, leaving 15 bases between them.